This TCR beta chain is from a study of T cell changes during pregnancy in multiple sclerosis. This CDR3 region has 13 residues. With 1 base removed from V and 8 bases from J, the gap between germline ends came to 11 bases. CDR1 is SGHDN, CDR2 FVKESK, per germline. TCRdb's copy holds only in-frame clones and misses some; the assay was immunoSEQ multiplex PCR. The table includes more than 65,000 clones, 75% to 90% detected once. The gene calls are TRBV14 and TRBJ1-2; no reliable D call. This sequence was found in a female donor with multiple sclerosis, enrolled in a pregnancy study. The material was peripheral blood, obtained before pregnancy. The CDR3 DNA reads as TGTGCCAGCAGCCAAGTCCTGCCAGGAGGCTACACCTTC. It specifies CASSQVLPGGYTF.